What follows describes a single T cell receptor (beta chain). Repertoires were generated with immunoSEQ multiplex PCR, while TCRdb's copy carries only in-frame clones and drops some. The sample lists approximately 290,000 clones, about 85% occurring once. Trimming cost V 0 bases and J 1 base, with 9 bases left between them. This CDR3 has 15 residues. From germline, CDR1 is LGHDT and CDR2 YNNKEL (reference sequence). The data belong to a study of blood T cell repertoires in COVID-19. Overall study: Sources were T cells, B-cell-depleted T cells, or PBMCs; the material itself was cDNA or gDNA.

The sequence derives from a human donor with COVID-19, enrolled during active disease. The donor label of this sample is uncertain. Sample: peripheral blood. This sequence joins TRBV3-1 (or the pseudogene TRBV3-2) and TRBJ1-1; a weak D match, TRBD1 (6 bases). The DNA for the CDR3 is TGTGCCAGCAGCCAAGATCGACAGGAGAACACTGAAGCTTTCTTT. Translated, it gives CASSQDRQENTEAFF.